One and the same sample provided the 25 T cell receptor beta chains below, sequenced in a study of blood T cell repertoires in COVID-19. Data came from immunoSEQ multiplex PCR; TCRdb stores just in-frame clones and leaves some out. The sample has about 410,000 clones, roughly 87% seen once. Sequencing input: PBMCs or T cells enriched from blood (not recorded which). All receptors come from a man aged 18 to 30 who had recovered from COVID-19.

V gene TRBV5-1 combines with J gene TRBJ1-2, with a possible D match to TRBD1 (5 bases). Trimming removed 0 bases at V and 3 bases at J, with 12 bases between. Germline CDR1 reads SGHRS; CDR2 reads YFSETQ. The CDR3 totals 15 residues. The CDR3 DNA reads as TGCGCCAGCAGCTTGGACAGGATTCCGGACTATGGCTACACCTTC. Encoded protein: CASSLDRIPDYGYTF.

The rearrangement links TRBV19 to TRBJ1-5; D is ambiguous. Germline V gene sequence: CDR1 LNHDA, CDR2 SQIVND (reference sequence). This CDR3 comprises 16 residues. V lost 3 bases to trimming and J lost 1 base, with 13 bases between them. In DNA form, the CDR3 reads TGTGCCAGTAGTATGTCGGGGAAGGCGAGCAATCAGCCCCAGCATTTT. Amino acids: CASSMSGKASNQPQHF.

The genes are TRBV19 and TRBJ1-5, with D possibly TRBD1 on 6 matching bases. In germline, CDR1 is LNHDA, CDR2 SQIVND (reference sequence). This CDR3 spans 15 amino acids. V gave up 8 bases and J gave up 0 bases, with 14 bases separating them. The chain's CDR3 is CASGSQGNSNQPQHF. CDR3 coding DNA: TGTGCCAGTGGGTCCCAGGGGAATAGCAATCAGCCCCAGCATTTT.

The J gene is TRBJ1-4, the V gene TRBV5-6, with 8 bases that match TRBD1. V was clipped by 1 base and J by 5 bases; unmatched bases: 1. CDR3 length equals 14 residues. CDR1 and CDR2 (germline): SGHDT, YYEEEE. CDR3 DNA: TGTGCCAGCAGCTTGTGGGACAGGAATGAAAAACTGTTTTTT. It is translated as CASSLWDRNEKLFF.

The chain is built from TRBV19 and TRBJ1-1; no definite D call. V was shortened by 5 bases and J by 0 bases, with 10 bases between the two germline ends. The CDR3 has 14 residues. Germline lookup yields CDR1 LNHDA and CDR2 SQIVND (reference sequence). CDR3 amino acids: CASSRRRLNTEAFF. The CDR3 DNA is TGTGCCAGTAGTCGTCGGAGGTTGAACACTGAAGCTTTCTTT.

The V call is TRBV10-3, the J call TRBJ1-4; the D gene is possibly TRBD1 (5 bases). Trimming removed 6 bases at V and 5 bases at J, with 13 bases between. Germline lookup yields CDR1 ENHRY and CDR2 SYGVKD. The CDR3 covers 14 residues. Here the CDR3 reads CAISDSPGNEKLFF. The CDR3 DNA sequence: TGTGCCATCAGCGACAGTCCTGGGAATGAAAAACTGTTTTTT.

This chain joins TRBV18 and TRBJ1-1; no clear D gene. CDR1 is KGHSH and CDR2 is LQKENI in the germline V gene. The CDR3 loop spans 14 amino acids. V gave up 3 bases and J gave up 0 bases, with 8 bases separating them. This CDR3 is CASSPPMVNTEAFF. Written as DNA, the CDR3 is TGTGCCAGCTCACCTCCTATGGTGAACACTGAAGCTTTCTTT.

A single count supports this clone. V gene TRBV30 combines with J gene TRBJ1-1; D gene ambiguous. The CDR3 extends over 12 amino acids. The V end was cut by 4 bases, the J end by 0 bases, with 6 bases between. In germline, CDR1 is GTSNPN, CDR2 SVGIG (reference sequence). CDR3 in amino acids: CAWKWLNTEAFF. Here the CDR3 DNA reads TGTGCCTGGAAATGGCTGAACACTGAAGCTTTCTTT.

This clone was seen a single time. V is TRBV19 and J is TRBJ1-1; D is perhaps TRBD1 (6 bases). V dropped 7 bases and J dropped 4 bases, with 19 bases sitting between them. The germline CDR1 and CDR2 sequences are LNHDA and SQIVND (reference sequence). The CDR3 has 15 amino acids. The CDR3 region has the DNA TGTGCCAGTACCCACACGGGGACACGAACCACTGAAGCTTTCTTT. It is translated as CASTHTGTRTTEAFF.

V and J are TRBV6-4 and TRBJ1-2, with a tentative D call TRBD1 (6 bases). The CDR3 sequence is 13 residues long. Trimming cost V 5 bases and J 3 bases, with 10 bases left between them. The germline gives CDR1 MRHNA, CDR2 SNTAGT. The CDR3 reads CASSPGHDYGYTF. Here the CDR3 DNA reads TGTGCCAGCAGTCCGGGACACGACTATGGCTACACCTTC.

The chain employs TRBV20-1 and TRBJ2-7; D not resolved. CDR1 and CDR2 (germline): DFQATT, SNEGSKA (reference sequence). The V end lost 7 bases, the J end lost 3 bases, and 4 bases lay between the germline ends. The length of the CDR3 is 9 residues. The DNA for the CDR3 is TGCAGTGTCGGCTACGAGCAGTACTTC. It codes for CSVGYEQYF.

The V and J genes are TRBV29-1 and TRBJ1-3; D perhaps matches TRBD1 (6 bases). The CDR3 runs 18 residues. V lost 7 bases and J 1 base, leaving 26 bases between the germline ends. Germline V gene lookup returns CDR1 SQVTM and CDR2 ANQGSEA. CDR3 amino acids: CSANNPPPQGLSGNTIYF. CDR3 coding DNA: TGCAGCGCAAATAACCCCCCCCCACAGGGTCTGTCTGGAAACACCATATATTTT.

This clone occurred once. This chain links TRBV5-6 with TRBJ1-1; possible D gene TRBD1, 6 bases. Looked up from germline, CDR1 is SGHDT and CDR2 is YYEEEE. With 4 bases removed from V and 10 bases from J, the gap between germline ends came to 14 bases. This CDR3 is built from 12 residues. The CDR3 coding sequence is TGTGCCAGCAGCCTACACACAGGGCTAGCTTTCTTT. It codes for CASSLHTGLAFF.

V usage is TRBV24-1 and J usage is TRBJ2-2; the D gene is possibly TRBD1 (5 bases). The CDR3 contains 16 residues. Germline V gene sequence: CDR1 KGHDR, CDR2 SFDVKD. The ends were cut back, 0 bases at V and 1 base at J, with 8 bases in the middle. The CDR3 spells CATSDLHRLNTGELFF. CDR3 nucleotide sequence: TGTGCCACCAGTGATTTGCACAGGCTGAACACCGGGGAGCTGTTTTTT.

This chain connects TRBV27 to TRBJ2-3; 9 bases agree with TRBD1. Germline CDR1 is MNHEY and CDR2 is SMNVEV (reference sequence). V lost 6 bases and J lost 3; bases outside the gene matches: 10. CDR3 length: 16 amino acids. The CDR3 bases are TGTGCCAGCAGCTCTACCGGGACAGGGTATACAGATACGCAGTATTTT. Translation: CASSSTGTGYTDTQYF.

The chain recombines TRBV18 with TRBJ1-3; possibly TRBD1 for D (5 bases). The length of the CDR3 is 14 residues. In germline, CDR1 is KGHSH, CDR2 LQKENI. Trimming took 6 bases from V and 3 from J, leaving 12 bases between them. CDR3 DNA sequence: TGTGCCAGCTCCCCCGGGGGATTTGGAAACACCATATATTTT. Protein product: CASSPGGFGNTIYF.

Comments on this clone: This sample also contains other DNA sequences that code for the same CDR3. DNA for the CDR3: TGTGCCAGCAGTCTAGGGGGCTATGGCTACACCTTC. Its protein is CASSLGGYGYTF. This chain links TRBV6-5 with TRBJ1-2; possibly TRBD1 for D (6 bases). Germline values: CDR1 MNHEY, CDR2 SVGAGI. V was clipped by 5 bases and J by 4 bases, with 8 bases between them. The CDR3 is 12 amino acids.

The chain has TRBV5-8 and TRBJ2-7, with a tentative D call TRBD2 (5 bases). Germline CDR1 reads SGHTS; CDR2 reads YDEGEE. Trimming cost V 4 bases and J 3 bases, with 14 bases left between them. The CDR3 runs 14 residues. CDR3 DNA: TGTGCCAGCAGCCAACCACTAGGTATCTACGAGCAGTACTTC. It yields the protein CASSQPLGIYEQYF.

The rearrangement joins TRBV5-4 to TRBJ2-5, with D perhaps TRBD1 (5 bases). Trimming took off 4 bases at V and 1 base at J, with 11 bases between the two ends. The V gene's germline CDR1 is SGHNT and CDR2 YYREEE (reference sequence). CDR3 length: 14 residues. For the CDR3, the DNA is TGTGCCAGCAGCCCCACAGGAACCCAAGAGACCCAGTACTTC. Encoded protein: CASSPTGTQETQYF.

As DNA, the CDR3 is TGTGCCAGCAGGAACCTCGGGACTAGCGGGGGGTACAATGAGCAGTTCTTC. Translation: CASRNLGTSGGYNEQFF. This chain links TRBV13 with TRBJ2-1; 15 bases agree with TRBD2. J was trimmed by 4 bases and V by 6 bases; bases with no gene match: 7. The CDR3 extends over 17 amino acids. Germline lookup yields CDR1 PRHDT and CDR2 FYEKMQ (reference sequence).

The table lists this clone with a few counts. The rearrangement joins TRBV10-3 to TRBJ1-6; tentative D call: TRBD1 (5 bases). Germline assignment: CDR1 ENHRY and CDR2 SYGVKD. V was pared by 0 bases and J by 6 bases, with 12 bases between. This CDR3 is 16 amino acids long. The CDR3 sequence: CAISESTDLFNSPLHF. In nucleotides, the CDR3 is TGTGCCATCAGTGAGTCGACAGACCTTTTTAATTCACCCCTCCACTTT.

The rearrangement joins TRBV28 to TRBJ2-5, with a possible D match to TRBD1 (6 bases). Germline-derived CDR1 and CDR2 are MDHEN and SYDVKM. V was shortened by 4 bases and J by 4 bases, with 19 bases between the two germline ends. The CDR3 contains 16 residues. CDR3 sequence (DNA): TGTGCCAGCAGTTCGCCCCGGGACAAGTTGAGAGAGACCCAGTACTTC. It translates to CASSSPRDKLRETQYF.

The chain carries TRBV5-3 and TRBJ2-1; D is undetermined. TRBV5-3 has ORF status, its function being uncertain. This CDR3 is 18 amino acids long. V was clipped by 0 bases and J by 0 bases, with 16 bases between them. The DNA for the CDR3 is TGTGCCAGAAGCTTGGGGGCAGAGCTTGGCAGCTCCTACAATGAGCAGTTCTTC. This codes for CARSLGAELGSSYNEQFF.

The chain uses TRBV28 and TRBJ1-2; 11 bases are shared with TRBD1. The CDR3 is 17 amino acids. Germline loops: CDR1 MDHEN, CDR2 SYDVKM. J was trimmed by 7 bases and V by 6 bases; bases with no gene match: 16. In nucleotides, the CDR3 is TGTGCCAGCAGACAAACCCCCGGGACAGGGGGTATGGGTGGCTACACCTTC. The encoded protein is CASRQTPGTGGMGGYTF.

The V gene is TRBV9, the J gene TRBJ2-5; 13 bases are a match to TRBD2. The J segment lost 2 bases and the V segment lost 4 bases, leaving 2 bases of the junction unmatched. Germline-derived CDR1 and CDR2 are SGDLS and YYNGEE. CDR3 length: 15 amino acids. CDR3 nucleotide sequence: TGTGCCAGCAGCCGGACTAGCGGGGGACAAGAGACCCAGTACTTC. Translating gives CASSRTSGGQETQYF.